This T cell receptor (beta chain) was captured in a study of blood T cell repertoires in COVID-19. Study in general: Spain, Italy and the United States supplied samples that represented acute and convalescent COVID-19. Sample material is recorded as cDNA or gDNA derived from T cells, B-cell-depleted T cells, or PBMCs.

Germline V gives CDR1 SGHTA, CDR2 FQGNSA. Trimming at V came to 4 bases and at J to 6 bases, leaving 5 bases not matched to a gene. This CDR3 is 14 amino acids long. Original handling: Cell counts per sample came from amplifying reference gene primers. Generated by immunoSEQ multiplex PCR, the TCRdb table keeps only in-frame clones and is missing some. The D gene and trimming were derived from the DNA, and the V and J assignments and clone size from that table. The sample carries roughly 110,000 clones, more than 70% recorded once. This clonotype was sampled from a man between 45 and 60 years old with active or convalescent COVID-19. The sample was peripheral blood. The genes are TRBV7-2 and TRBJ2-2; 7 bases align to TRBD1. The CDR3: CASSSRTGAGELFF. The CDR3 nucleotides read TGTGCCAGCAGCTCGCGAACAGGGGCCGGGGAGCTGTTTTTT.